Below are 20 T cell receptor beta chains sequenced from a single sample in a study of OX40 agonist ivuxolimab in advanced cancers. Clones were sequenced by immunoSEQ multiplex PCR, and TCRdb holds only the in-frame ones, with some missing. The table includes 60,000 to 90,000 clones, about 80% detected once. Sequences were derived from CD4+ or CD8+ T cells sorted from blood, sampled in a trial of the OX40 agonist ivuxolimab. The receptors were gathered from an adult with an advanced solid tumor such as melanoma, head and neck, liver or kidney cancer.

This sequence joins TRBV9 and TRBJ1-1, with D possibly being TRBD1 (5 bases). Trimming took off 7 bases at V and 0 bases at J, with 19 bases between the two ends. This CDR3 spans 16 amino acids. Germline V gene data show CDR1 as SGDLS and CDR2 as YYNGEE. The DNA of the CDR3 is TGTGCCAGCGACCCGCCAGGACACCCTATGAACACTGAAGCTTTCTTT. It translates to CASDPPGHPMNTEAFF.

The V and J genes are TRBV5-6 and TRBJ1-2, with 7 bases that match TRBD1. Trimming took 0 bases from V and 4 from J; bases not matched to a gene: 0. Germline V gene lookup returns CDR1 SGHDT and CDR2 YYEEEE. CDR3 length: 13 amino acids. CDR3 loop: CASSLGTGYGYTF. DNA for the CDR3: TGTGCCAGCAGCTTGGGGACAGGCTATGGCTACACCTTC.

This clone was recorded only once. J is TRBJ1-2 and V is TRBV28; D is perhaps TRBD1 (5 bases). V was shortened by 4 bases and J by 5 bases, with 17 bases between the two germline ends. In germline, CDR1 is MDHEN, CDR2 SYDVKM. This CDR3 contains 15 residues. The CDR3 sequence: CASSWRRQLFYGYTF. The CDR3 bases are TGTGCCAGCAGTTGGCGCCGACAGCTGTTTTATGGCTACACCTTC.

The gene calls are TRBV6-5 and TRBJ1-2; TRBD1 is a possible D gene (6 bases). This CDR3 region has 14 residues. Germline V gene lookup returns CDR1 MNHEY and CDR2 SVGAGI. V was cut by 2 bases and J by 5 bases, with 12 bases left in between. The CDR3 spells CASSYDRGPYGYTF. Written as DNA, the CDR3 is TGTGCCAGCAGTTACGATCGGGGGCCTTATGGCTACACCTTC.

The CDR3 DNA reads as TGTGCCAGTAGTCCCGGACAGAGATATAGCAATCAGCCCCAGCATTTT. This sequence encodes CASSPGQRYSNQPQHF. The rearrangement uses TRBV19 and TRBJ1-5; tentative D call: TRBD1 (6 bases). Looked up from germline, CDR1 is LNHDA and CDR2 is SQIVND (reference sequence). The germline V and J ends were trimmed by 5 bases and 0 bases, with 14 bases remaining between them. This CDR3 is built from 16 residues.

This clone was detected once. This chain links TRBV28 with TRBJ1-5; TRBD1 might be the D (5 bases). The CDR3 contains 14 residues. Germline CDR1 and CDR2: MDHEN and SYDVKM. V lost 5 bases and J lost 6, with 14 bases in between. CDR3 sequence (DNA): TGTGCCAGCAGTCCTCGACAGACGTTTCAGCCCCAGCATTTT. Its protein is CASSPRQTFQPQHF.

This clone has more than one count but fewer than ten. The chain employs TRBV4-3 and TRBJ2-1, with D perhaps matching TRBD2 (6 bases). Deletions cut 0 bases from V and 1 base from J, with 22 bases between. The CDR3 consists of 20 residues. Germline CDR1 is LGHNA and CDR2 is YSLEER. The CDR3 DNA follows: TGCGCCAGCAGCCAAGAAGGCCCGCCCAGATGGGGGGTATCCTACAATGAGCAGTTCTTC. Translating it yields CASSQEGPPRWGVSYNEQFF.

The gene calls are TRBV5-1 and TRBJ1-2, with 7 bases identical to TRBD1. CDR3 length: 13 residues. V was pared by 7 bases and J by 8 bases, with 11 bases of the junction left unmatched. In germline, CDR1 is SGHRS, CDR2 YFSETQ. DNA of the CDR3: TGCGCCAGCTGGGGACAGTTAATGCAGGGCTACACCTTC. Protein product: CASWGQLMQGYTF.

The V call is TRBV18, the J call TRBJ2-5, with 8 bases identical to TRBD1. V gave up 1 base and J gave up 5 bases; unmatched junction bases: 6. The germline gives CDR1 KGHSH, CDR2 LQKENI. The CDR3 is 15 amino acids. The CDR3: CASSPRQGSWETQYF. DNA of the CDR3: TGTGCCAGCTCACCACGACAGGGGTCGTGGGAGACCCAGTACTTC.

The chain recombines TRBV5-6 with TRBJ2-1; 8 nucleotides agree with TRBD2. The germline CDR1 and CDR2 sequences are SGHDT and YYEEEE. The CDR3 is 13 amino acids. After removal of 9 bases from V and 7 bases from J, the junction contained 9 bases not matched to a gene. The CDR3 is CATSGTSKNEQFF. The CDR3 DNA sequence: TGTGCCACCTCCGGGACTAGTAAAAATGAGCAGTTCTTC.

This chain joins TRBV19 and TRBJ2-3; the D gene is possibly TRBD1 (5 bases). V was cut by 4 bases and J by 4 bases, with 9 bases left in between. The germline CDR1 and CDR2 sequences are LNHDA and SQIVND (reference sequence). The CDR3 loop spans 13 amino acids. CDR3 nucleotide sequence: TGTGCCAGTAGTACCCAGACAGCAGATACGCAGTATTTT. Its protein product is CASSTQTADTQYF.

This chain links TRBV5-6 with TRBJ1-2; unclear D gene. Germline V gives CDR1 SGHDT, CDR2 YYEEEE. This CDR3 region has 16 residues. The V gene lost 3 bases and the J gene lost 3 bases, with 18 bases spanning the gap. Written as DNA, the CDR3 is TGTGCCAGCAGCTCGCAACTGAGGTCGCGGGACTATGGCTACACCTTC. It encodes CASSSQLRSRDYGYTF.

The CDR3 DNA reads as TGTGCCAGCAGTATACCGGGACAGGGATTCGATCAGCCCCAGCATTTT. Its protein is CASSIPGQGFDQPQHF. The chain links TRBV28 to TRBJ1-5; 9 bases match TRBD1. The CDR3 is 16 residues long. V was clipped by 5 bases and J by 5 bases; unmatched bases: 10. The germline V gene encodes CDR1 MDHEN and CDR2 SYDVKM.

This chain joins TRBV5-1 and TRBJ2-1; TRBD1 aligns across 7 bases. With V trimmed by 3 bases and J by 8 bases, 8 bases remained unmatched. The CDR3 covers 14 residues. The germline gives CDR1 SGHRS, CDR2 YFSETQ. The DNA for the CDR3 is TGCGCCAGCAGCTCAGACAGGGTAATCGATGAGCAGTTCTTC. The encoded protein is CASSSDRVIDEQFF.

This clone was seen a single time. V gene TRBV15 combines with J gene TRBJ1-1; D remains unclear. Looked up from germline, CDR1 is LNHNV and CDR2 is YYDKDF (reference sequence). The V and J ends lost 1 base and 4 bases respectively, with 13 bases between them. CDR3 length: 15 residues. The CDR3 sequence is CATSRVETVRTEAFF. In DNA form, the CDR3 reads TGTGCCACCAGCAGAGTAGAAACAGTTCGCACTGAAGCTTTCTTT.

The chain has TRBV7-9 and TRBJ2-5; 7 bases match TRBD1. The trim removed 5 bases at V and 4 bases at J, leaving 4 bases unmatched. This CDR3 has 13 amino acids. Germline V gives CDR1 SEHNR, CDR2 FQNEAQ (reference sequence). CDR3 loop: CASSRDSTETQYF. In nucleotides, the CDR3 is TGTGCCAGCAGCCGGGACAGTACAGAGACCCAGTACTTC.

CDR3 protein: CASSLRPVGTQYF. CDR3 nucleotide sequence: TGTGCCAGCAGTTTAAGGCCCGTCGGGACCCAGTACTTC. The V and J genes are TRBV28 and TRBJ2-5; no firm D call. There are 13 residues in the CDR3. V dropped 2 bases and J dropped 7 bases, with 11 bases sitting between them. The germline CDR1 and CDR2 sequences are MDHEN and SYDVKM.

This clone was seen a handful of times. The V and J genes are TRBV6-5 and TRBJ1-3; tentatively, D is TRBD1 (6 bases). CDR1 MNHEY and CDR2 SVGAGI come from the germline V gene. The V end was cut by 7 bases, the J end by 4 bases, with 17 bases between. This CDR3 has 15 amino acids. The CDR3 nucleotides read TGTGCCAGCACTAACCATAGGACAGACGGAAACACCATATATTTT. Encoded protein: CASTNHRTDGNTIYF.

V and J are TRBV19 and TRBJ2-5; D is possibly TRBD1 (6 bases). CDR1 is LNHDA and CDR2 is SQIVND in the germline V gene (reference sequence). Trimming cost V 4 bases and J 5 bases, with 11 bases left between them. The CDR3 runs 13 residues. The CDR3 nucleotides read TGTGCCAGTAGTAACAGGGTAACGGAGACCCAGTACTTC. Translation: CASSNRVTETQYF.

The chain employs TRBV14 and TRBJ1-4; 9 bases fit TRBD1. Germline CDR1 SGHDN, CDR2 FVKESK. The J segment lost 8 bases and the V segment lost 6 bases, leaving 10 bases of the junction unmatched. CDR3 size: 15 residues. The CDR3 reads CASSRGFGTGEKLFF. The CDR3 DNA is TGTGCCAGCAGTCGGGGCTTCGGGACAGGGGAAAAACTGTTTTTT. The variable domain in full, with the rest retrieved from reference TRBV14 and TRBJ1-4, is EAGVTQFPSHSVIEKGQTVTLRCDPISGHDNLYWYRRVMGKEIKFLLHFVKESKQDESGMPNNRFLAERTGGTYSTLKVQPAELEDSGVYFCASSRGFGTGEKLFFGSGTQLSVL.